The 4 T cell receptor beta chains in this list originate from one sample, sequenced in a study of CD8 T cells in Susac syndrome. Random hexamers were used to reverse transcribe 0.5 to 1 ug of RNA. Each CDR3 protein is one row after TCRdb ran MiXCR on the immunoSEQ multiplex PCR reads. The table has some 120,000 distinct CDR3 sequences, 94% seen once; the top ten hold roughly 0.13%. Sequencing was carried out using CD4+ T cells from PBMCs. These receptor sequences come from a human donor with multiple sclerosis.

The V gene is TRBV20-1, the J gene TRBJ2-5; 8 nucleotides match TRBD2. J was trimmed by 1 base and V by 4 bases; bases with no gene match: 5. Per germline, CDR1 DFQATT and CDR2 SNEGSKA (reference sequence). This CDR3 region has 14 residues. The CDR3 DNA sequence: TGCAGTGCTATCCTGACTAGCGCCCAAGAGACCCAGTACTTC. As protein: CSAILTSAQETQYF.

The chain joins TRBV30 to TRBJ1-1; the D gene is possibly TRBD1 (5 bases). Germline V gives CDR1 GTSNPN, CDR2 SVGIG (reference sequence). CDR3 length: 13 amino acids. Between the trimmed V and J ends, which lost 2 bases and 4 bases, there was a span of 11 bases. The CDR3 DNA follows: TGTGCCTGGAGTCCCTCGGGGGGCACTGAAGCTTTCTTT. Amino acid sequence: CAWSPSGGTEAFF.

The chain recombines TRBV6-5 with TRBJ2-7; 9 bases are a match to TRBD1. The ends lost 4 bases at V and 7 bases at J; junction bases unmatched: 8. From germline, CDR1 is MNHEY and CDR2 SVGAGI. This CDR3 spans 14 amino acids. The CDR3 here is CASSLQGASREQYF. The DNA for the CDR3 is TGTGCCAGCAGTTTACAGGGGGCATCCAGAGAGCAGTACTTC.

The chain couples TRBV7-8 to TRBJ2-3, with 8 bases identical to TRBD1. CDR1 SGHVS and CDR2 FQNEAQ come from the germline V gene. V gave up 4 bases and J gave up 3 bases; unmatched junction bases: 12. This CDR3 region has 17 residues. The chain's CDR3 is CASSYRILRQGTDTQYF. DNA of the CDR3: TGTGCCAGCAGCTACCGCATCCTCCGACAGGGGACAGATACGCAGTATTTT.